These T cell receptor beta chains were read from a single sample in a study of T-cell memory formation after mild COVID-19. TCRdb re-analysed the 5' RACE reads in MiXCR, keeping a single row per CDR3 protein. The sample has about 270,000 distinct CDR3 sequences, about a sixth seen once; the top ten hold 20% to 25%. The specimen sequenced was PBMCs or a T cell subset sorted from them (not recorded which). These receptors were collected from a man aged 18 to 29 who had mild COVID-19 (a few samples of this study predate the infection). Cell type and time point are not known. Each CDR3 is given with its conserved first and last residue. D genes are given only for firm matches. Clone size is shown for a subset of rows, as once, few, many or a class of expanded clone.

TRBD1	TRBJ1-2	.	TRBV4-3	TGCGCCAGCAGCCAACCGGGACAGGGGGTTCGTGGCTACACCTTC	CASSQPGQGVRGYTF
.	TRBJ1-6	many	TRBV3-1	TGTGCCAGCAGCTTCACGCAGCGGGACCTAAACTTT	CASSFTQRDLNF
TRBD1	TRBJ1-1	.	TRBV7-8	TGTGCCAGCAGCCCTAGGGGGCTCCATCGGGCTGAAGCTTTCTTT	CASSPRGLHRAEAFF
.	TRBJ1-2	many	TRBV3-1	TGTGCCAGCAGCCACCGTTTTAAGGGGGACTATGGCTACACCTTC	CASSHRFKGDYGYTF
.	TRBJ2-7	few	TRBV7-9	TGTGCCAGCGGTTCCACCCTGGACGAGCAGTACTTC	CASGSTLDEQYF
.	TRBJ2-1	few	TRBV9	TGTGCCAGCAGCGAGCGGCGGGTCGCTAATGAGCAGTTCTTC	CASSERRVANEQFF
TRBD1	TRBJ1-3	.	TRBV7-9	TGTGCCAGCAGCTTACAAGGGGGCGCTGGAAACACCATATATTTT	CASSLQGGAGNTIYF
.	TRBJ2-1	.	TRBV7-3	TGTGCCAGCAGCGTAATGGGGGGGGGCCGAATTGAGCAGTTCTTC	CASSVMGGGRIEQFF
.	TRBJ1-1	few	TRBV4-1	TGCGCCAGCACGTGGCGGATAGTGGACACTGAAGCTTTCTTT	CASTWRIVDTEAFF
.	TRBJ1-1	.	TRBV9	TGTGCCAGCAGCGTAGCGGGGGCAGGGGACACTGAAGCTTTCTTT	CASSVAGAGDTEAFF
.	TRBJ1-2	.	TRBV29-1	TGCAGCGTTGAAGAGAGTGGCAGGAGGCCATCCTACACCTTC	CSVEESGRRPSYTF
.	TRBJ2-1	few	TRBV6-1	TGTGCCAGCCAGATCCTAAACTACAATGAGCAGTTCTTC	CASQILNYNEQFF
.	TRBJ1-5	.	TRBV7-9	TGTGCCAGCAGCTTAACCGGGAACCGCAATCAGCCCCAGCATTTT	CASSLTGNRNQPQHF
.	TRBJ2-3	.	TRBV7-3	TGTGCCAGCAGCTTAGGGCACAGCACAGATACGCAGTATTTT	CASSLGHSTDTQYF
.	TRBJ1-2	few	TRBV6-2/TRBV6-3	TGTGCCAGCACCCAGGGGAGTTTTGGCTACACCTTC	CASTQGSFGYTF
.	TRBJ1-5	many	TRBV20-1	TGCAGTGCTAGTCCAGATAGCAATCAGCCCCAGCATTTT	CSASPDSNQPQHF
.	TRBJ1-2	few	TRBV4-1	TGCGCCAGCAGCCAAGATAAGGGGGGCCATGGCTACACCTTC	CASSQDKGGHGYTF
TRBD1	TRBJ2-1	few	TRBV20-1	TGCAGTGCCTTACTCGGGGACAGGGGCAATGAGCAGTTCTTC	CSALLGDRGNEQFF
.	TRBJ2-7	few	TRBV6-2/TRBV6-3	TGTGCCAGCAGTTACGCAGGGTTCTACGAGCAGTACTTC	CASSYAGFYEQYF
.	TRBJ2-7	few	TRBV20-1	TGCAGTGCCCAGGGGCTATCCTACGAGCAGTACTTC	CSAQGLSYEQYF
TRBD1	TRBJ2-7	.	TRBV3-1	TGTGCCAGCAGCCCCACCAGCGCGGACAGGGGGGAGTACTTC	CASSPTSADRGEYF
.	TRBJ1-1	.	TRBV7-7	TGTGCTAGCAGCTTAACGGTAACCACTGAAGCTTTCTTT	CASSLTVTTEAFF
.	TRBJ1-1	.	TRBV2	TGTGCCAGCAAGAAGGGGAGGATGAACACTGAAGCTTTCTTT	CASKKGRMNTEAFF
TRBD1	TRBJ2-2	few	TRBV2	TGTGCCAGCAAGGGGACAGTTAACACCGGGGAGCTGTTTTTT	CASKGTVNTGELFF
.	TRBJ2-2	few	TRBV7-7	TGTGCTAGCAGCTTAAGGCTTACGAACACCGGGGAGCTGTTTTTT	CASSLRLTNTGELFF
TRBD2	TRBJ2-3	.	TRBV19	TGTGCCAGTAGTTTCCTCGGCGGGGGTGCAGATACGCAGTATTTT	CASSFLGGGADTQYF
.	TRBJ2-5	many	TRBV3-1	TGTGCCAGCAGCCAACGGAACCGGGAGACCCAGTACTTC	CASSQRNRETQYF
.	TRBJ1-4	.	TRBV24-1	TGTGCCACCAGTGACCCATCTCTCTCGACGAGGCCCAATGAAAAACTGTTTTTT	CATSDPSLSTRPNEKLFF
.	TRBJ2-1	.	TRBV7-8	TGTGCCAGCAGCTTCGGGTGGAATGAGCAGTTCTTC	CASSFGWNEQFF
.	TRBJ2-3	few	TRBV7-3	TGTGCCAGCAGCCCATCCTTAGTCGCAGATACGCAGTATTTT	CASSPSLVADTQYF
.	TRBJ1-2	few	TRBV4-2	TGTGCCAGCAGCCAAGTCGCGGGGCCAGGTGGCTACACCTTC	CASSQVAGPGGYTF
TRBD1	TRBJ1-4	few	TRBV20-1	TGCAGTGCTAGACGGACAGGGGGTAATGAAAAACTGTTTTTT	CSARRTGGNEKLFF
.	TRBJ2-3	.	TRBV5-1	TGCGCCAGCAGCTTTACGCTAAACACAGATACGCAGTATTTT	CASSFTLNTDTQYF
.	TRBJ1-5	once	TRBV27	TGTGCCAGCAGTATGCACGGGGGGCGCGGGGATCAGCCCCAGCATTTT	CASSMHGGRGDQPQHF